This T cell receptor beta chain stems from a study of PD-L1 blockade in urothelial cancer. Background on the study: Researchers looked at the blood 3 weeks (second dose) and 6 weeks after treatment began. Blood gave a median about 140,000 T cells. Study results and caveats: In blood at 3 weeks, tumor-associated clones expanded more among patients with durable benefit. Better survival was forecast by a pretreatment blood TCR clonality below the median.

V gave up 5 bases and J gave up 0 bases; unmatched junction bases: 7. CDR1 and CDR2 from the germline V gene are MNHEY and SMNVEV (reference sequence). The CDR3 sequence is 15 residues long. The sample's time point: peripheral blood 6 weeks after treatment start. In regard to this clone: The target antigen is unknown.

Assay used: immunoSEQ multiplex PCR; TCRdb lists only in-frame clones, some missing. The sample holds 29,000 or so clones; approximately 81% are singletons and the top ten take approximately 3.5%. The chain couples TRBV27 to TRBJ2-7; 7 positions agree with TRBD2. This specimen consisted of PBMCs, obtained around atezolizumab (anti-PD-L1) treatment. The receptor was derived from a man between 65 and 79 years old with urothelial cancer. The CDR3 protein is CASSPLASNSYEQYF. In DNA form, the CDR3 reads TGTGCCAGCAGTCCACTAGCGTCTAACTCCTACGAGCAGTACTTC.